Included here is one T cell receptor (beta chain) sequence, with context. The clone's antigen remains unknown. Base qualities are missing; no much larger clone stands one base away. The method behind the library was the immunoSEQ multiplex PCR assay. TCRdb took over this immuneACCESS table, retaining in-frame rearrangements with V and J assigned. Such tables are incomplete; in checked studies, under half of the missing clones stem from an unresolved V gene, and the remainder is unexplained. The sample table holds fewer than 300,000 clones, of which approximately 80% were seen once. The ten biggest clones cover roughly 15% of the sample. This specimen comes from a study of control samples from healthy donors and cancer patients (dated by TCRdb to the early 2020s). The sequencing sample was made of PBMCs. The origin of this receptor is a woman in her sixties or seventies with lung cancer.

The DNA sequence reads TGCGCCAGCAGCCAAGACAGAGGCCTAGGGCAGTACTTC. This translates into CASSQDRGLGQYF. The chain was built from TRBV4-1 and TRBJ2-7, with the D gene uncertain. Reading the germline V gene gives CDR1 MGHRA and CDR2 YSYEKL. V is reduced by 0 bases and J by 9 bases, leaving a spacing of 12 bases between them. The CDR3 has 13 amino acids, counting the end cysteine and phenylalanine. This entry keeps only the CDR3 DNA: 39 bases, framed from base 1.